A single T cell receptor beta chain is shown here with its context. The entry originates in a study of T cells in Graves' hyperthyroidism and ophthalmopathy. Amplified TCR beta CDR3 regions came from RNA transcripts. Initially, a first-round RT-PCR of the TCR CDR3 employed the HTBI primer set. TCRdb processed the multiplex PCR reads anew with MiXCR; each CDR3 protein has one entry. Here the sample spans a few hundred thousand distinct CDR3 sequences, around 17% being singletons. CDR1 is SGDLS, CDR2 YYNGEE, per germline. Between the trimmed V and J ends, which lost 0 bases and 2 bases, there was a span of 11 bases. The CDR3 runs 15 residues.

This chain connects TRBV9 to TRBJ1-2, with D hard to call. The origin of this receptor is a woman between 45 and 65 years old with Graves' hyperthyroidism. The sequenced sample consisted of blood. The CDR3 reads CASSVDGRGNYGYTF. The CDR3 region has the DNA TGTGCCAGCAGCGTAGATGGTAGAGGGAACTATGGCTACACCTTC.